This is a list of T cell receptor beta chains from one sample in a study of cytomegalovirus exposure and HLA in healthy donors. TCRdb's table, derived via immunoSEQ multiplex PCR, lists solely in-frame clones and lacks some. The table shows 150,000 to 200,000 clones, with roughly 80% occurring only once. What was sequenced was PBMCs. These receptors came from a man younger than 45 in good health and CMV-seronegative. Each CDR3 is given with its conserved first and last residue. The D gene is left open where the match is weak. Expanded clones are given a class, and other clones once, few, many or no size at all.

cdr3_aa: CAWAEENTGELFF
cdr3_nt: TGTGCCTGGGCAGAAGAGAACACCGGGGAGCTGTTTTTT
d_call: -
j_call: TRBJ2-2
cdr3_length: 13
v_call: TRBV30
clone_size: once

cdr3_aa: CASSVGTGGWDEQFF
cdr3_nt: TGTGCCAGCAGCGTAGGAACAGGGGGATGGGATGAGCAGTTCTTC
d_call: TRBD1
j_call: TRBJ2-1
cdr3_length: 15
v_call: TRBV9
clone_size: -

cdr3_aa: CASSIGQPKGIQYF
cdr3_nt: TGTGCCAGTAGTATTGGACAGCCAAAGGGCATTCAGTACTTC
d_call: -
j_call: TRBJ2-4
cdr3_length: 14
v_call: TRBV19
clone_size: few

cdr3_aa: CASSIRQGDTRASPLHF
cdr3_nt: TGTGCCAGCAGCATCCGGCAGGGGGACACCAGGGCTTCACCCCTCCACTTT
d_call: TRBD1
j_call: TRBJ1-6
cdr3_length: 17
v_call: TRBV7-9
clone_size: -

cdr3_aa: CASSRRQMTGGQTQSVGNTIYF
cdr3_nt: TGCGCCAGCAGCCGGCGACAGATGACAGGGGGCCAAACCCAATCTGTGGGAAACACCATATATTTT
d_call: TRBD1
j_call: TRBJ1-3
cdr3_length: 22
v_call: TRBV5-1
clone_size: few

cdr3_aa: CASSLVFVDGYTF
cdr3_nt: TGTGCCAGCAGCTTAGTTTTTGTCGATGGCTACACCTTC
d_call: -
j_call: TRBJ1-2
cdr3_length: 13
v_call: TRBV7-8
clone_size: once

cdr3_aa: CASSSPQGRTVYEQYF
cdr3_nt: TGTGCCAGCAGCTCCCCTCAGGGCAGAACCGTCTACGAGCAGTACTTC
d_call: -
j_call: TRBJ2-7
cdr3_length: 16
v_call: TRBV11-1
clone_size: -

cdr3_aa: CASSATSGFSYNEQFF
cdr3_nt: TGTGCCAGCTCAGCGACTAGCGGATTCTCCTACAATGAGCAGTTCTTC
d_call: TRBD2
j_call: TRBJ2-1
cdr3_length: 16
v_call: TRBV18
clone_size: -

cdr3_aa: CASSLALGQNTGELFF
cdr3_nt: TGCGCCAGCAGCTTGGCCCTAGGCCAGAACACCGGGGAGCTGTTTTTT
d_call: -
j_call: TRBJ2-2
cdr3_length: 16
v_call: TRBV5-1
clone_size: -

cdr3_aa: CASSPGEQETQYF
cdr3_nt: TGTGCTAGCAGCCCAGGGGAGCAAGAGACCCAGTACTTC
d_call: -
j_call: TRBJ2-5
cdr3_length: 13
v_call: TRBV7-7
clone_size: few

cdr3_aa: CASSTLGQTYSNQPQHF
cdr3_nt: TGTGCCAGTAGTACTCTGGGACAGACCTATAGCAATCAGCCCCAGCATTTT
d_call: TRBD1
j_call: TRBJ1-5
cdr3_length: 17
v_call: TRBV19
clone_size: few

cdr3_aa: CASSLTPTGINTDTQYF
cdr3_nt: TGTGCCAGCAGCCTTACCCCGACAGGGATTAACACAGATACGCAGTATTTT
d_call: TRBD1
j_call: TRBJ2-3
cdr3_length: 17
v_call: TRBV7-2
clone_size: few

cdr3_aa: CASSQDGQTGYTF
cdr3_nt: TGTGCCAGCAGCCAAGATGGGCAGACTGGCTACACCTTC
d_call: -
j_call: TRBJ1-2
cdr3_length: 13
v_call: TRBV4-2
clone_size: once

cdr3_aa: CASSLEGYTGELFF
cdr3_nt: TGTGCCAGCAGCTTAGAGGGATACACCGGGGAGCTGTTTTTT
d_call: -
j_call: TRBJ2-2
cdr3_length: 14
v_call: TRBV7-3
clone_size: -

cdr3_aa: CAWILQGADNSPLHF
cdr3_nt: TGTGCCTGGATTTTACAGGGGGCTGATAATTCACCCCTCCACTTT
d_call: TRBD1
j_call: TRBJ1-6
cdr3_length: 15
v_call: TRBV30
clone_size: -

cdr3_aa: CASRGGELGNTIYF
cdr3_nt: TGTGCCAGCAGGGGGGGGGAATTAGGAAACACCATATATTTT
d_call: -
j_call: TRBJ1-3
cdr3_length: 14
v_call: TRBV4-2
clone_size: -

cdr3_aa: CASSAGQGPLGYTF
cdr3_nt: TGTGCCAGCAGCGCCGGACAGGGACCCCTCGGCTACACCTTC
d_call: TRBD1
j_call: TRBJ1-2
cdr3_length: 14
v_call: TRBV7-8
clone_size: -

cdr3_aa: CASSDGTGYNYGYTF
cdr3_nt: TGCGCCAGCAGCGACGGGACAGGGTATAACTATGGCTACACCTTC
d_call: TRBD1
j_call: TRBJ1-2
cdr3_length: 15
v_call: TRBV4-1
clone_size: -

cdr3_aa: CASSYSGTGESYEQYF
cdr3_nt: TGCGCCAGCAGCTATTCGGGGACAGGGGAATCCTACGAGCAGTACTTC
d_call: TRBD1
j_call: TRBJ2-7
cdr3_length: 16
v_call: TRBV4-1
clone_size: few

cdr3_aa: CASSSGQYTEAFF
cdr3_nt: TGTGCCAGCAGTTCGGGACAGTACACTGAAGCTTTCTTT
d_call: TRBD1
j_call: TRBJ1-1
cdr3_length: 13
v_call: TRBV28
clone_size: -

cdr3_aa: CASSEARGLAFF
cdr3_nt: TGTGCCAGCAGTGAAGCGCGGGGGCTAGCTTTCTTT
d_call: -
j_call: TRBJ1-1
cdr3_length: 12
v_call: TRBV2
clone_size: once

cdr3_aa: CASSIQRQFNEKLFF
cdr3_nt: TGTGCCAGTAGTATACAGAGACAGTTTAATGAAAAACTGTTTTTT
d_call: -
j_call: TRBJ1-4
cdr3_length: 15
v_call: TRBV19
clone_size: -